This T cell receptor (beta chain) originates from a study of T cells in Graves' hyperthyroidism and ophthalmopathy. This clonotype was recorded once. TCR beta CDR3 regions were amplified from RNA. HTBI primers were used for first-round RT-PCR of the TCR CDR3. Via MiXCR, TCRdb re-called the multiplex PCR reads, giving one row per CDR3 protein. Found here are fewer than 450,000 distinct CDR3 sequences, approximately 17% of them singletons; the top ten hold 35% to 45%. Inclusion characteristics of ophthalmopathy patients comprised a Clinical Activity Score of at least 3, a NOSPECS grade of at least 4, and duration under 3 months. Researchers barred patients who had uncontrolled infection, other autoimmune disease, pregnancy or lactation. Each 10 ml fresh peripheral blood draw supplied the PBMCs. The sequenced material came from blood. The TCR comes from a man aged 18 to 29 with Graves' ophthalmopathy.

CDR3 loop: CASSYTTYEQYF. For the CDR3, the DNA is TGTGCCAGCAGCTACACTACCTACGAGCAGTACTTC. The chain joins TRBV12-3 or TRBV12-4 to TRBJ2-7; D unresolved. The CDR3 consists of 12 residues. Trimming stripped 6 bases from V and 2 bases from J, with 8 bases between.